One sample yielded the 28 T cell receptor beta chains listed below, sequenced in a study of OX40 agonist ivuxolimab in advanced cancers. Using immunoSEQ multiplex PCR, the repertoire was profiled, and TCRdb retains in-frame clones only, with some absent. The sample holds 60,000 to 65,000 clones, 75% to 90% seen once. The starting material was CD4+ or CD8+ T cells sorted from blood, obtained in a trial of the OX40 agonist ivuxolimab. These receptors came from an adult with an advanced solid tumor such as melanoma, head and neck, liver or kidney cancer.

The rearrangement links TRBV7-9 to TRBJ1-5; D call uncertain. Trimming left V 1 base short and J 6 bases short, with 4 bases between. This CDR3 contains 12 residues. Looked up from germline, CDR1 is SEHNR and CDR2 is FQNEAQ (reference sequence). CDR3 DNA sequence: TGTGCCAGCAGCTTAGGTCGTCAGCCCCAGCATTTT. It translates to CASSLGRQPQHF.

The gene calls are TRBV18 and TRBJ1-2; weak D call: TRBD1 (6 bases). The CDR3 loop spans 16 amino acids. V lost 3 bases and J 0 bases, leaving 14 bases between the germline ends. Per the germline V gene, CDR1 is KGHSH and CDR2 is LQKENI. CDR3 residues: CASSPGKGGTNYGYTF. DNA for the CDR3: TGTGCCAGCTCACCGGGGAAGGGGGGAACTAACTATGGCTACACCTTC.

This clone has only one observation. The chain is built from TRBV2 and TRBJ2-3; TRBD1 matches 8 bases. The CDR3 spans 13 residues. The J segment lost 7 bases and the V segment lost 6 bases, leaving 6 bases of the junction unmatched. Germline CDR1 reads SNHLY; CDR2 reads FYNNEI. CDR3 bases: TGTGCCAGCAGATCAAACAGGGGGAATACGCAGTATTTT. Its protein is CASRSNRGNTQYF.

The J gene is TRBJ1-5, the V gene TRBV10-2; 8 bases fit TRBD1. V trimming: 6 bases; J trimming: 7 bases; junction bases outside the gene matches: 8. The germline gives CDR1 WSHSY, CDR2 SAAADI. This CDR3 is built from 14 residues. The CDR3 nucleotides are TGCGCCAGCAGAGAGACAGGGGTCAACCAGCCCCAGCATTTT. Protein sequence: CASRETGVNQPQHF.

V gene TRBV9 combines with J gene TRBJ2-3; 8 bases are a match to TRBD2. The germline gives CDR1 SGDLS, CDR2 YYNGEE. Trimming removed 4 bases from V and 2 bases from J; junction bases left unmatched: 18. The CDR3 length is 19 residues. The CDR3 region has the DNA TGTGCCAGCAGCACCTCGGGGGCTAGCGGGCCCATCTTCACAGATACGCAGTATTTT. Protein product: CASSTSGASGPIFTDTQYF.

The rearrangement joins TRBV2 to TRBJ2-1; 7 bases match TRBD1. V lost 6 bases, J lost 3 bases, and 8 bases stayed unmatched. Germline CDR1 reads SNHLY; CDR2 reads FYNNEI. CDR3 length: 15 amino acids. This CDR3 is CASRARGNIYNEQFF. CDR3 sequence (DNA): TGTGCCAGCAGGGCCAGGGGGAATATCTACAATGAGCAGTTCTTC.

The CDR3 bases are TGCGCCAGCAGCTTAGGGGGGGCCACAGATACGCAGTATTTT. It encodes CASSLGGATDTQYF. The rearrangement joins TRBV5-1 to TRBJ2-3, with D perhaps matching TRBD2 (7 bases). Germline V gene sequence: CDR1 SGHRS, CDR2 YFSETQ. This CDR3 comprises 14 residues. Trimming removed 2 bases at V and 2 bases at J, with 9 bases between. The whole variable domain, remainder taken from reference TRBV5-1 and TRBJ2-3, is KAGVTQTPRYLIKTRGQQVTLSCSPISGHRSVSWYQQTPGQGLQFLFEYFSETQRNKGNFPGRFSGRQFSNSRSEMNVSTLELGDSALYLCASSLGGATDTQYFGPGTRLTVL.

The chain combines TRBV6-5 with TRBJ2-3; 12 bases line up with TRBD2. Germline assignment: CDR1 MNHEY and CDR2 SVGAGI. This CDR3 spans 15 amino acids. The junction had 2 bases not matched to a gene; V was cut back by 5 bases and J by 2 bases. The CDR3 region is CASSRLAGVTDTQYF. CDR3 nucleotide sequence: TGTGCCAGCAGTCGACTAGCGGGAGTCACAGATACGCAGTATTTT.

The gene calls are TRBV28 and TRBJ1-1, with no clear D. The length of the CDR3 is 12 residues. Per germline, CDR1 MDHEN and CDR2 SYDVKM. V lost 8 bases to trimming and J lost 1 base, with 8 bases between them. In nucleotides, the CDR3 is TGTGCCAGCCATGACGGGAACACTGAAGCTTTCTTT. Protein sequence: CASHDGNTEAFF.

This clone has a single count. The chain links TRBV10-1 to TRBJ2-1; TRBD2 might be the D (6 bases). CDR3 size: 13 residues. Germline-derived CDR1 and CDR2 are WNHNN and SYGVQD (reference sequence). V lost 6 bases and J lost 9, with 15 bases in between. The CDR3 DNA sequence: TGCGCCAGCAGCCGATCACAGGAGGGTGAGCAGTTCTTC. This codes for CASSRSQEGEQFF.

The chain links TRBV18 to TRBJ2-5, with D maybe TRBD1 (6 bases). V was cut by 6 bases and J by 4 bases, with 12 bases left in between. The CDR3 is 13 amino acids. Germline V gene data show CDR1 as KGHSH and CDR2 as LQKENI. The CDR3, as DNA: TGTGCCAGCTCGCCTACAGGGCCAGAGACCCAGTACTTC. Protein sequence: CASSPTGPETQYF.

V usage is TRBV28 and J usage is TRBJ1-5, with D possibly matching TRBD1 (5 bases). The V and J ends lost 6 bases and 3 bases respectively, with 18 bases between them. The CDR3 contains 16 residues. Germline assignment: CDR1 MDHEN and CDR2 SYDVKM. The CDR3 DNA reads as TGTGCCAGCAGATACGGGGGTGTGGGGACCAATCAGCCCCAGCATTTT. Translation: CASRYGGVGTNQPQHF.

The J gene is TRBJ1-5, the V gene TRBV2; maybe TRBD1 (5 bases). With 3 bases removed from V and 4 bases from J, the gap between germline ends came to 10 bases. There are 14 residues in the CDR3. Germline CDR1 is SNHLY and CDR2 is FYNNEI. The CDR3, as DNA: TGTGCCAGCAGTGAGGGGCAGAGAAATCAGCCCCAGCATTTT. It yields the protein CASSEGQRNQPQHF. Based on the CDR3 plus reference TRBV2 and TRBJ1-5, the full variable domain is EPEVTQTPSHQVTQMGQEVILRCVPISNHLYFYWYRQILGQKVEFLVSFYNNEISEKSEIFDDQFSVERPDGSNFTLKIRSTKLEDSAMYFCASSEGQRNQPQHFGDGTRLSIL.

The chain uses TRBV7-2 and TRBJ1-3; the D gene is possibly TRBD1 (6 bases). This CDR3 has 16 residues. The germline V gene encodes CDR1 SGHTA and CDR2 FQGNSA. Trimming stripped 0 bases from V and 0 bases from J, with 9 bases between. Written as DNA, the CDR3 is TGTGCCAGCAGCTTAGCCACAGGGTCCTCTGGAAACACCATATATTTT. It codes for CASSLATGSSGNTIYF.

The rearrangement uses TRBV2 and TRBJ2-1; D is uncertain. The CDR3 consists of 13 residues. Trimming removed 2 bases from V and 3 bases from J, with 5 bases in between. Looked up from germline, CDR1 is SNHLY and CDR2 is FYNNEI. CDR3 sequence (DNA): TGTGCCAGCAGTGAACTCGGCTACAATGAGCAGTTCTTC. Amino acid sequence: CASSELGYNEQFF.

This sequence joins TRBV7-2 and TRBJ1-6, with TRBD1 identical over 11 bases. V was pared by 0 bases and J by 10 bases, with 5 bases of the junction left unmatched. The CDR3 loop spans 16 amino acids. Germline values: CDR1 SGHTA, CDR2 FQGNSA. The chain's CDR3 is CASSLAGTGGGSPLHF. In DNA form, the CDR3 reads TGTGCCAGCAGCTTAGCCGGGACAGGGGGTGGGTCACCCCTCCACTTT.

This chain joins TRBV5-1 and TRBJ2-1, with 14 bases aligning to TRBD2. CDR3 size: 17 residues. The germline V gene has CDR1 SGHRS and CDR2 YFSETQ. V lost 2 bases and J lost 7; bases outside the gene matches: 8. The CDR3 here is CASSLLGLAGEGNEQFF. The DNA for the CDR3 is TGCGCCAGCAGCTTACTGGGACTAGCGGGAGAGGGGAATGAGCAGTTCTTC. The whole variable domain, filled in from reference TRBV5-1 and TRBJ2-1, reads KAGVTQTPRYLIKTRGQQVTLSCSPISGHRSVSWYQQTPGQGLQFLFEYFSETQRNKGNFPGRFSGRQFSNSRSEMNVSTLELGDSALYLCASSLLGLAGEGNEQFFGPGTRLTVL.

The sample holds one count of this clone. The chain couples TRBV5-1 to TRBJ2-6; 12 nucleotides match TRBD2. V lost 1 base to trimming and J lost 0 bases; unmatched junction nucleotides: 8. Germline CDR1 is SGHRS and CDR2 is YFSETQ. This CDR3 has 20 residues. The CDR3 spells CASSLLGLAGRLSGANVLTF. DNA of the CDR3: TGCGCCAGCAGCTTGTTGGGACTAGCGGGTAGGCTCTCTGGGGCCAACGTCCTGACTTTC.

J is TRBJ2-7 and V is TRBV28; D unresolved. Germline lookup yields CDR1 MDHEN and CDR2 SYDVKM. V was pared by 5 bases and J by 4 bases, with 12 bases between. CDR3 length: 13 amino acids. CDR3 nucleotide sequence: TGTGCCAGCAGTAAGAATTCTCCTTACGAGCAGTACTTC. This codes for CASSKNSPYEQYF.

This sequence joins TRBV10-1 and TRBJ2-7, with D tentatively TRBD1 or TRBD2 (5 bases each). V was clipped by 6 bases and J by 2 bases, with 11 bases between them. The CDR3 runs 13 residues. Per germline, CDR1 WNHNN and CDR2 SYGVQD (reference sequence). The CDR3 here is CASREGPAYEQYF. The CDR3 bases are TGCGCCAGCAGAGAGGGGCCTGCCTACGAGCAGTACTTC.

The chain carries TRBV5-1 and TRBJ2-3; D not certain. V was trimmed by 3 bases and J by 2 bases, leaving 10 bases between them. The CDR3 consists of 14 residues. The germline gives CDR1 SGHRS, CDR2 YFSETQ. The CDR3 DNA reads TGCGCCAGCAGCTCCCGGGCCAACACAGATACGCAGTATTTT. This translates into CASSSRANTDTQYF.

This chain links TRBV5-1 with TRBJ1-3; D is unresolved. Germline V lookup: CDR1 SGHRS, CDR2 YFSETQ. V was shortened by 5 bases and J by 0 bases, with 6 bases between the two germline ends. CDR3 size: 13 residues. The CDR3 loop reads CASRAGSGNTIYF. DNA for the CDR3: TGCGCCAGCAGGGCGGGCTCTGGAAACACCATATATTTT.

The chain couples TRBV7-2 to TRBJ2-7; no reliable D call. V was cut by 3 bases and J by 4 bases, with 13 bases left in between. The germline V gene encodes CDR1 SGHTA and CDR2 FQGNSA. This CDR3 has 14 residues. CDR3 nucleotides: TGTGCCAGCAGCTTCGCTCGAATTTCGTACGAGCAGTACTTC. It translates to CASSFARISYEQYF.

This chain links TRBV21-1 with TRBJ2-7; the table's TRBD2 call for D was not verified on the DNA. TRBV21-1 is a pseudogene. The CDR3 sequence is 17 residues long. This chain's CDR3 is CASSTDTGNSPSYEQYF. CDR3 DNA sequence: TGTGCCAGCAGCACCGATACCGGGAACTCACCCTCCTACGAGCAGTACTTC.

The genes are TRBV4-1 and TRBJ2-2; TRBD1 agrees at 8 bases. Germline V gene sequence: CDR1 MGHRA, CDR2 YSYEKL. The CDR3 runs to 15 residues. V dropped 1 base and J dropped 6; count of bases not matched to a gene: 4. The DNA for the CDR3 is TGCGCCAGCAGCCAAGCGGACAGGGTAGCCGGGGAGCTGTTTTTT. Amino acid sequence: CASSQADRVAGELFF.

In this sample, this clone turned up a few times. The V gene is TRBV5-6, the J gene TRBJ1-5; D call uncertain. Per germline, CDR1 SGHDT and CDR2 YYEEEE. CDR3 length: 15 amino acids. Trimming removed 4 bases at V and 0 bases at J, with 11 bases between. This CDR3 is CASSRHTSSNQPQHF. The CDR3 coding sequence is TGTGCCAGCAGCCGCCACACTAGTAGCAATCAGCCCCAGCATTTT.

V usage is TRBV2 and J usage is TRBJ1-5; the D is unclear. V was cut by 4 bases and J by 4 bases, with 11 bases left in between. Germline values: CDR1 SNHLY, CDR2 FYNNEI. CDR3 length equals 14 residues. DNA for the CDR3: TGTGCCAGCAGTGGGGGTTGGAGAAATCAGCCCCAGCATTTT. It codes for CASSGGWRNQPQHF.

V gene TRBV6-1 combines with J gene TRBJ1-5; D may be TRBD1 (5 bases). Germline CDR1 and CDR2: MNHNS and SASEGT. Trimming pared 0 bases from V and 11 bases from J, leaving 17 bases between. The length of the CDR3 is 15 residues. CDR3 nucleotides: TGTGCCAGCAGTGAAGCGGGGACCGCGGTTGGGGCCCAGCATTTT. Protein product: CASSEAGTAVGAQHF.